The clone carrying this T cell receptor (beta chain) was detected only once. No antigen is known for it. These data are taken from a study of OX40 agonist ivuxolimab in advanced cancers. Study outcomes and limitations: Among the least clonally expanded were partial responders at 0.1-3.0 mg/kg. Relative to CD4+, CD8+ T cells held more expanded clones on average.

The data were produced by immunoSEQ multiplex PCR, yet TCRdb's version contains in-frame clones alone and is incomplete. This table has several thousand clones, just under 70% appearing once. The sequence derives from an adult with an advanced solid tumor such as melanoma, head and neck, liver or kidney cancer. The starting material was CD4+ or CD8+ T cells sorted from blood, obtained in a trial of the OX40 agonist ivuxolimab.

CDR3 sequence (DNA): TGCAGCGTTGATGGGACTAGCGCGTACAATGAGCAGTTCTTC. Translation gives CSVDGTSAYNEQFF. V usage is TRBV29-1 and J usage is TRBJ2-1, with 10 bases identical to TRBD2. There are 14 residues in the CDR3. Germline loops: CDR1 SQVTM, CDR2 ANQGSEA. The V and J ends lost 3 bases and 4 bases, in that order; junction bases with no gene match: 3.